This T cell receptor (beta chain) derives from a study of cytomegalovirus exposure and HLA in healthy donors. At the level of the study: Both the 120 validation repertoires and the roughly 700 first-cohort repertoires used the same platform, as reported by a later analysis.

TCRdb's table, derived via immunoSEQ multiplex PCR, lists solely in-frame clones and lacks some. This table has approximately 300,000 clones, just over 85% appearing once. The donors were part of the validation cohort, which consisted of some 120 subjects and was separate from the first cohort of 666 subjects. Findings and limits, study-wide: Per published reports, the classifier diagnosed cytomegalovirus status with high specificity and sensitivity. Most TCR sequences were rare, but some public TCRs occurred in many donors.

As regards this clone: The antigen remains undetermined.

The TCR sequence derives from a woman aged 18-29 years in good health and CMV-seronegative. Sequencing was performed on PBMCs.

The CDR3 here is CASRPTRDEQYF. The CDR3 DNA follows: TGTGCCAGCAGGCCCACCAGGGACGAGCAGTACTTC. The chain has TRBV6-6 and TRBJ2-7; the D gene is possibly TRBD1 (5 bases). Looked up from germline, CDR1 is MNHNY and CDR2 is SVGAGI (reference sequence). V was clipped by 6 bases and J by 5 bases, with 11 bases between them. The CDR3 is 12 residues long.